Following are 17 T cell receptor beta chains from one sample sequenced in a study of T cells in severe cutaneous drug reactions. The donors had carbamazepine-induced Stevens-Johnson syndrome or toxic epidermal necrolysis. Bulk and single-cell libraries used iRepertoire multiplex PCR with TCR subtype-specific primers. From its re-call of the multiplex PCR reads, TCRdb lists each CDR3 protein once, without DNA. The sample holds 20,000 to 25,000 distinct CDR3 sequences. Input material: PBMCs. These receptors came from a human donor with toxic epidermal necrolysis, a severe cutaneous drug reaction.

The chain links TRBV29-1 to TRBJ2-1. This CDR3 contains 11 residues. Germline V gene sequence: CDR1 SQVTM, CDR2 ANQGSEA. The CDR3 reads CSVGVYNEQFF.

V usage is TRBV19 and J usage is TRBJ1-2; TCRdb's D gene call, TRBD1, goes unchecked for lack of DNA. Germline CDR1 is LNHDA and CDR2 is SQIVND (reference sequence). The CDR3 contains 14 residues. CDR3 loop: CASNPGQLNYGYTF.

The CDR3 sequence is CASSLRSPGAELRQYF. This rearrangement joins TRBV7-9 to TRBJ2-7; TCRdb's D call of TRBD1 is untestable without DNA. CDR1 is SEHNR and CDR2 is FQNEAQ in the germline V gene (reference sequence). CDR3 length: 16 amino acids.

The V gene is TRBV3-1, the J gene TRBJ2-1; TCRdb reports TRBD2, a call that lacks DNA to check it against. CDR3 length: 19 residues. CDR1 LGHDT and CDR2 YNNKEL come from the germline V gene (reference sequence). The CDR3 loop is CASSLNRAKAGGFYNEQFF.

The CDR3 reads CSASHLAGDPRETQYF. The chain uses TRBV20-1 and TRBJ2-5; TCRdb gives TRBD2 as the D gene, but with no DNA this cannot be confirmed. Germline CDR1 is DFQATT and CDR2 is SNEGSKA (reference sequence). CDR3 length equals 16 residues.

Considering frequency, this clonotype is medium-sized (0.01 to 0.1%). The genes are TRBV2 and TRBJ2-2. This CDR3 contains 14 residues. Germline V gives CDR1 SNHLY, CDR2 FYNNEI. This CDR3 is CASRRMPVTGELFF.

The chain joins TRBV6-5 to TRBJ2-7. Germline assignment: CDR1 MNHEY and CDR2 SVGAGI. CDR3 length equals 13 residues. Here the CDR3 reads CASSLDHSYEQYF.

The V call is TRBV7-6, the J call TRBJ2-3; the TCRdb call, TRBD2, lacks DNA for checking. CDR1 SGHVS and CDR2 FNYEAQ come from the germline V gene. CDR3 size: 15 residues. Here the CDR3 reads CASSLVLAGADTQYF. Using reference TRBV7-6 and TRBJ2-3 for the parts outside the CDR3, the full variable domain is GAGVSQSPRYKVTKRGQDVALRCDPISGHVSLYWYRQALGQGPEFLTYFNYEAQQDKSGLPNDRFSAERPEGSISTLTIQRTEQRDSAMYRCASSLVLAGADTQYFGPGTRLTVL.

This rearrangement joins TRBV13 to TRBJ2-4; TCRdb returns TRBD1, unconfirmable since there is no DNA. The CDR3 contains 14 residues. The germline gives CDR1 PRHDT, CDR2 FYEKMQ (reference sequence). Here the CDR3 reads CASSLRDSKNIQYF.

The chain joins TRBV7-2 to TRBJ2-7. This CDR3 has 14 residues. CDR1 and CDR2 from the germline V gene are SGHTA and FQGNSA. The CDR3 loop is CASSLDRFSYEQYF.

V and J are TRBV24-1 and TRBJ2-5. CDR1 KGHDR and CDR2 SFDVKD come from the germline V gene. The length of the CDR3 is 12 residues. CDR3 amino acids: CATSDSQETQYF.

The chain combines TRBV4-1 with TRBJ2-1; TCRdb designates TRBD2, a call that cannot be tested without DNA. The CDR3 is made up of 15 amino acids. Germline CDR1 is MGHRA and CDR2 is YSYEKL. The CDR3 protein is CASRPEGRAVHEQFF.

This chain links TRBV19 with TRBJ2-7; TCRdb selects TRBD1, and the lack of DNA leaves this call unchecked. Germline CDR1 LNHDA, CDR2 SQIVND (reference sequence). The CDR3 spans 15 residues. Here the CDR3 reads CASSPQSGTVYEQYF.

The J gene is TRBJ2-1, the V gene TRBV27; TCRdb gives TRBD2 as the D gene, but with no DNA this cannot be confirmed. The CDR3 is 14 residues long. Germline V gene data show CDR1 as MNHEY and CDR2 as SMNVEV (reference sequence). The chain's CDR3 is CASSTSGVYNEQFF.

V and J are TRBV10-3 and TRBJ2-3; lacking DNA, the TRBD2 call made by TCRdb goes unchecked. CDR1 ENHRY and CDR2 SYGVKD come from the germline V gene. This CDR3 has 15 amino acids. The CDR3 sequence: CAVHGTPARTDTQYF.

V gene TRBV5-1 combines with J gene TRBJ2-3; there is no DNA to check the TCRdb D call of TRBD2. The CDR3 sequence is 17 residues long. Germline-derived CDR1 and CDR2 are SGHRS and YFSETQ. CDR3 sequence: CASSSPEIAASTDTQYF.

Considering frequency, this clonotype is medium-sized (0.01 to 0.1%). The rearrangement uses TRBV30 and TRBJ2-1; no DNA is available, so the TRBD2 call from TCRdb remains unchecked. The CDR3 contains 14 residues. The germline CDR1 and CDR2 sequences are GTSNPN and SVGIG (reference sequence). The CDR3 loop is CAWSGTSGTGEQFF.